Included here is one T cell receptor (beta chain) sequence, with context. The data originate from a study of blood T cell repertoires in COVID-19. Across the study: Samples of COVID-19 (acute and convalescent) were obtained from the United States, Italy and Spain. T cells, B-cell-depleted T cells, or PBMCs supplied cDNA or gDNA.

Per the original data handling: How many nucleated cells were present was estimated from reference gene primer amplification. Some clones are missing from TCRdb's copy, which holds only in-frame ones; the method was immunoSEQ multiplex PCR. That table supplies the V and J calls and clone size; D and trimming were determined from the DNA. The sample includes fewer than 200,000 clones, over 80% of them seen just once. The CDR3 covers 16 residues. Germline CDR1 SGHNT, CDR2 YYREEE (reference sequence). V dropped 4 bases and J dropped 2; count of bases not matched to a gene: 10. Source material: peripheral blood. The clonotype was recovered from a woman between 50 and 59 years old with acute or convalescent COVID-19. The chain is built from TRBV5-4 and TRBJ1-1; 8 bases align to TRBD1. In DNA, the CDR3 is TGTGCCAGCAGCCCCCAACGGACAGGGCGAAACACTGAAGCTTTCTTT. Translating it yields CASSPQRTGRNTEAFF. The full variable domain, with the rest looked up from reference TRBV5-4 and TRBJ1-1, is ETGVTQSPTHLIKTRGQQVTLRCSSQSGHNTVSWYQQALGQGPQFIFQYYREEENGRGNFPPRFSGLQFPNYSSELNVNALELDDSALYLCASSPQRTGRNTEAFFGQGTRLTVV.